The 25 T cell receptor beta chains given below trace back to one sample, sequenced in a study of T cells in Graves' hyperthyroidism and ophthalmopathy. Researchers amplified the TCR beta CDR3 regions from RNA transcripts. With the HTBI primer set, the TCR CDR3 went through a first round of RT-PCR. TCRdb processed the multiplex PCR reads anew with MiXCR; each CDR3 protein has one entry. The table has more than 350,000 distinct CDR3 sequences, 15% seen once. The specimen was blood. The receptors were sampled from a woman in her 30s with Graves' hyperthyroidism.

This clonotype was observed many times. The rearrangement links TRBV28 to TRBJ2-7; no firm D call. Trimming stripped 4 bases from V and 2 bases from J, with 6 bases between. Germline V gives CDR1 MDHEN, CDR2 SYDVKM. CDR3 length equals 12 residues. Here the CDR3 reads CASSYQTYEQYF. The CDR3 nucleotides read TGTGCCAGCAGTTACCAAACCTACGAGCAGTACTTC.

This clonotype was seen many times. The rearrangement links TRBV4-1 to TRBJ2-3; 7 bases match TRBD1. CDR3 length: 16 residues. The germline V gene has CDR1 MGHRA and CDR2 YSYEKL. V lost 0 bases to trimming and J lost 4 bases; unmatched junction nucleotides: 7. Here the CDR3 DNA reads TGCGCCAGCAGCCAAGATCTCGACAGGGCGGCAGATACGCAGTATTTT. Its protein is CASSQDLDRAADTQYF.

This clonotype was seen ten or more times. This chain connects TRBV28 to TRBJ2-7; D could derive from TRBD1 or TRBD2 (5 bases each). The CDR3 length is 15 residues. Per germline, CDR1 MDHEN and CDR2 SYDVKM. V gave up 2 bases and J gave up 2 bases, with 13 bases separating them. CDR3 sequence reads: CASSLESRGTYEQYF. CDR3 DNA: TGTGCCAGCAGTTTAGAGTCCCGGGGCACCTACGAGCAGTACTTC.

Of note for this clonotype: This may stem from a read error, because a much larger clone lies one nucleotide away. The rearrangement joins TRBV6-1 to TRBJ2-1, with D perhaps matching TRBD1 (7 bases). The ends were cut back, 2 bases at V and 6 bases at J, with 17 bases in the middle. The CDR3 spans 16 residues. Germline CDR1 is MNHNS and CDR2 is SASEGT. CDR3 in DNA: TGTGCCAGCAGTGAACAGGGGGGAGGAGGCCGCAATGAGCAGTTCTTC. Protein product: CASSEQGGGGRNEQFF.

The sample holds many counts of this clonotype. This chain uses TRBV30 with TRBJ2-3, with D tentatively TRBD1 (6 bases). This CDR3 contains 15 residues. V was shortened by 0 bases and J by 4 bases, with 14 bases between the two germline ends. The germline V gene has CDR1 GTSNPN and CDR2 SVGIG (reference sequence). CDR3 loop: CAWSVHPDSPDTQYF. The CDR3 DNA follows: TGTGCCTGGAGTGTACACCCGGACAGTCCAGATACGCAGTATTTT.

This clonotype appeared many times. The chain recombines TRBV7-2 with TRBJ2-5; the match to TRBD1 covers 7 bases. Germline V CDR1 and CDR2: SGHTA, FQGNSA. This CDR3 has 14 amino acids. The V and J ends lost 5 bases and 4 bases, in that order; junction bases with no gene match: 7. The CDR3 DNA is TGTGCCAGCAGCAAAAGGACAGGCGGAGAGACCCAGTACTTC. It is translated as CASSKRTGGETQYF.

This clonotype was seen more than once but under ten times. The V call is TRBV6-1, the J call TRBJ2-1; TRBD1 matches 11 bases. CDR1 MNHNS and CDR2 SASEGT come from the germline V gene. J gave up 6 bases and V 6 bases, and 7 bases lay outside the gene matches. There are 15 residues in the CDR3. The chain's CDR3 is CASSTRTGGFNEQFF. The CDR3 nucleotides are TGTGCCAGCAGCACCCGGACAGGGGGCTTCAATGAGCAGTTCTTC.

This clonotype was seen repeatedly, ten times or more. The V gene is TRBV18, the J gene TRBJ2-2; no reliable D call. CDR1 is KGHSH, CDR2 LQKENI, per germline. V was pared by 5 bases and J by 3 bases, with 4 bases between. The CDR3 has 12 residues. CDR3 loop: CASSMYTGELFF. The DNA of the CDR3 is TGTGCCAGCTCAATGTACACCGGGGAGCTGTTTTTT.

The chain is built from TRBV2 and TRBJ2-5; D gene unclear. The V end lost 11 bases, the J end lost 3 bases, and 16 bases lay between the germline ends. In germline, CDR1 is SNHLY, CDR2 FYNNEI. The length of the CDR3 is 13 residues. The CDR3 sequence is CAVAWAEKETQYF. In nucleotides, the CDR3 is TGTGCCGTAGCATGGGCAGAGAAAGAGACCCAGTACTTC.

This chain uses TRBV5-1 with TRBJ2-7, with D hard to call. Trimming removed 2 bases from V and 3 bases from J, with 15 bases in between. From germline, CDR1 is SGHRS and CDR2 YFSETQ. The CDR3 extends over 15 amino acids. The CDR3 loop is CASSFSSPQRYEQYF. DNA of the CDR3: TGCGCCAGCAGCTTTTCCTCCCCCCAGCGCTACGAGCAGTACTTC.

This clonotype turned up a few times. CDR3 nucleotide sequence: TGTGCCAGCAGCCCCACAGGGGACTTGGAGGAGCAGTACTTC. It codes for CASSPTGDLEEQYF. V and J are TRBV25-1 and TRBJ2-7; a possible D gene is TRBD1 (7 bases). This CDR3 spans 14 amino acids. Trimming took off 6 bases at V and 7 bases at J, with 19 bases between the two ends. Germline CDR1 MGHDK, CDR2 SYGVNS.

The chain has TRBV27 and TRBJ2-7, with 7 bases matching TRBD2. The CDR3 is made up of 13 amino acids. In germline, CDR1 is MNHEY, CDR2 SMNVEV (reference sequence). Losses at the gene ends were 5 bases for V and 4 bases for J; bases not matched to a gene: 5. The CDR3 nucleotides are TGTGCCAGCAGTGGCGGGAGAAAGTACGAGCAGTACTTC. Protein sequence: CASSGGRKYEQYF.

This chain joins TRBV6-5 and TRBJ1-1, with D tentatively TRBD1 (5 bases). V was pared by 0 bases and J by 3 bases, with 11 bases between. CDR3 size: 15 residues. From germline, CDR1 is MNHEY and CDR2 SVGAGI. This chain's CDR3 is CASSYSQWGYTEAFF. The CDR3, as DNA: TGTGCCAGCAGTTACTCGCAATGGGGGTACACTGAAGCTTTCTTT.

This clonotype showed up just a few times. The chain couples TRBV5-6 to TRBJ2-7; 10 bases match TRBD1. Germline values: CDR1 SGHDT, CDR2 YYEEEE. With V trimmed by 5 bases and J by 6 bases, 11 bases remained unmatched. This CDR3 comprises 15 residues. CDR3 DNA: TGTGCCAGCAGACGTATGGAGACAGGGGGCTCCGAGCAGTACTTC. This encodes CASRRMETGGSEQYF.

This clonotype has ten or more counts. The J gene is TRBJ2-5, the V gene TRBV4-1, with 9 bases that match TRBD2. Germline lookup yields CDR1 MGHRA and CDR2 YSYEKL. V trimming: 1 base; J trimming: 3 bases; junction bases outside the gene matches: 0. This CDR3 spans 14 amino acids. The CDR3: CASSQGLAEETQYF. For the CDR3, the DNA is TGCGCCAGCAGCCAAGGACTAGCGGAAGAGACCCAGTACTTC.

This clonotype was found a few times. The J gene is TRBJ2-7, the V gene TRBV4-1; the match to TRBD1 covers 7 bases. Germline V CDR1 and CDR2: MGHRA, YSYEKL. The CDR3 contains 15 residues. V trimming: 2 bases; J trimming: 2 bases; junction bases outside the gene matches: 6. CDR3 sequence (DNA): TGCGCCAGCAGCCAAAGACAGGGCACCACCTACGAGCAGTACTTC. It encodes CASSQRQGTTYEQYF.

This clonotype showed up just a few times. The genes are TRBV7-8 and TRBJ2-2; 9 nucleotides agree with TRBD2. V gave up 8 bases and J gave up 5 bases; unmatched junction bases: 6. Per germline, CDR1 SGHVS and CDR2 FQNEAQ. The CDR3 loop spans 14 amino acids. The CDR3 DNA reads as TGTGCCAGCGGGCGGGAGGGACGAACCGGGGAGCTGTTTTTT. Translating it yields CASGREGRTGELFF.

This clonotype was found many times. J is TRBJ2-3 and V is TRBV7-2; the match to TRBD2 covers 7 bases. The germline V gene encodes CDR1 SGHTA and CDR2 FQGNSA. The CDR3 is 16 amino acids. V gave up 5 bases and J gave up 0 bases; unmatched junction bases: 8. CDR3 region: CASSGGLVGSTDTQYF. The CDR3 DNA is TGTGCCAGCAGCGGAGGACTAGTGGGCAGCACAGATACGCAGTATTTT.

This clonotype was counted ten times or more. V usage is TRBV28 and J usage is TRBJ2-5, with D perhaps TRBD2 (5 bases). V was cut by 1 base and J by 1 base, with 7 bases left in between. The germline gives CDR1 MDHEN, CDR2 SYDVKM. The CDR3 totals 14 residues. Here the CDR3 reads CASSLSGSQETQYF. In DNA, the CDR3 is TGTGCCAGCAGTTTATCGGGGAGCCAAGAGACCCAGTACTTC.

This clonotype was seen a handful of times. The chain recombines TRBV29-1 with TRBJ2-2; 8 bases align to TRBD1. The length of the CDR3 is 12 residues. Germline V gives CDR1 SQVTM, CDR2 ANQGSEA. As DNA, the CDR3 is TGCAACCGAGACAGGGGCACCGGGGAGCTGTTTTTT. Translating gives CNRDRGTGELFF.

This rearrangement joins TRBV14 to TRBJ2-1; 8 bases are a match to TRBD1. Germline trimming cut 4 bases from V and 3 bases from J; bases unmatched to any gene: 11. The CDR3 runs 17 residues. The V gene's germline CDR1 is SGHDN and CDR2 FVKESK. Written as DNA, the CDR3 is TGTGCCAGCAGCCTAAGCCCGGGACAGGTAATCTACAATGAGCAGTTCTTC. This sequence encodes CASSLSPGQVIYNEQFF.

This clonotype has only a few counts. This chain uses TRBV28 with TRBJ1-4; D remains ambiguous. Germline CDR1 reads MDHEN; CDR2 reads SYDVKM. The V and J ends lost 2 bases and 0 bases respectively, with 7 bases between them. This CDR3 region has 15 residues. The CDR3 nucleotides read TGTGCCAGCAGTTTAATGGGCGCAACTAATGAAAAACTGTTTTTT. It yields the protein CASSLMGATNEKLFF.

This clonotype was observed a single time. The genes are TRBV9 and TRBJ2-5; 7 bases align to TRBD2. The CDR3 is 16 residues long. Germline values: CDR1 SGDLS, CDR2 YYNGEE. V shed 3 bases and J 4 bases; nucleotides not matched to a gene: 12. CDR3 sequence reads: CASSGSRGDGGETQYF. The DNA for the CDR3 is TGTGCCAGCAGCGGCTCCCGGGGGGATGGGGGAGAGACCCAGTACTTC. Drawing the rest from reference TRBV9 and TRBJ2-5, the complete variable domain is DSGVTQTPKHLITATGQRVTLRCSPRSGDLSVYWYQQSLDQGLQFLIQYYNGEERAKGNILERFSAQQFPDLHSELNLSSLELGDSALYFCASSGSRGDGGETQYFGPGTRLLVL.

In this sample, this clonotype turned up many times. The V gene is TRBV29-1, the J gene TRBJ2-2, with 7 bases lining up with TRBD2. This CDR3 region has 15 residues. Unmatched junction bases numbered 6, after V lost 4 bases and J lost 1 base. Per germline, CDR1 SQVTM and CDR2 ANQGSEA. CDR3 sequence reads: CSVGIAGVNTGELFF. The CDR3 DNA is TGCAGCGTTGGAATAGCGGGTGTGAACACCGGGGAGCTGTTTTTT.

The chain carries TRBV20-1 and TRBJ1-6; no definite D call. The CDR3 has 11 amino acids. With 5 bases removed from V and 9 bases from J, the gap between germline ends came to 8 bases. Looked up from germline, CDR1 is DFQATT and CDR2 is SNEGSKA (reference sequence). The CDR3 DNA sequence: TGCAGTGCTTTCAGCGGTTCACCCCTCCACTTT. As protein: CSAFSGSPLHF.